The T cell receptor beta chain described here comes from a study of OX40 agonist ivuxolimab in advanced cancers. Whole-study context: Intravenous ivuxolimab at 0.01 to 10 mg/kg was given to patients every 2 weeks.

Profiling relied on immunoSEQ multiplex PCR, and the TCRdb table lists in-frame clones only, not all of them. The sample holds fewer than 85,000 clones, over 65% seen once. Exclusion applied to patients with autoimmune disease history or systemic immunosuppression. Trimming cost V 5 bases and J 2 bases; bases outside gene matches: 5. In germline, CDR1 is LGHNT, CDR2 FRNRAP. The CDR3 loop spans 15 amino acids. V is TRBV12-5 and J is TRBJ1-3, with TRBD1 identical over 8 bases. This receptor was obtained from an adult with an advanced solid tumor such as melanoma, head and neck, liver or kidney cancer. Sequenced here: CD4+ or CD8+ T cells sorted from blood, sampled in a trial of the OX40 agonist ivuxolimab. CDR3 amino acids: CASGPGQGTGNTIYF. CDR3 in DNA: TGTGCTAGTGGTCCTGGACAGGGAACTGGAAACACCATATATTTT.